The 2 T cell receptor beta chains presented below share a single source sample, sequenced in a study of blood T cell repertoires in COVID-19. The table came from immunoSEQ multiplex PCR; TCRdb's copy has only in-frame clones and leaves some out. The sample has 40,000 to 50,000 clones, around nine tenths seen once. The sample was peripheral blood. All receptors derive from a man aged 50 or older with active COVID-19.

This chain connects TRBV5-1 to TRBJ1-1; no clear D. CDR1 is SGHRS and CDR2 is YFSETQ in the germline V gene. V was cut by 1 base and J by 2 bases, with 9 bases left in between. This CDR3 contains 14 residues. CDR3 nucleotides: TGCGCCAGCAGCTTGTTGGGCTACAACACTGAAGCTTTCTTT. Translated, it gives CASSLLGYNTEAFF.

This chain links TRBV10-1 with TRBJ2-1, with 7 bases matching TRBD2. After removal of 6 bases from V and 2 bases from J, the junction contained 4 bases not matched to a gene. CDR3 length: 14 residues. Germline loops: CDR1 WNHNN, CDR2 SYGVQD (reference sequence). The CDR3 sequence: CASSDGGTYNEQFF. For the CDR3, the DNA is TGCGCCAGCAGCGACGGGGGGACCTACAATGAGCAGTTCTTC.